This T cell receptor (beta chain) was recovered during a study of response to subunit inactivated influenza vaccine (dated by TCRdb to the late 2010s). The study in broad terms: The study used deep quantitative T cell receptor repertoire profiling to track responses to a trivalent subunit inactivated influenza vaccine. General study outcomes and caveats: According to the authors, only a limited number of new T cells may be recruited by each seasonal influenza vaccination.

There are 13 amino acids in the CDR3, from cysteine to phenylalanine inclusive. The entry retains the CDR3 DNA only, 39 bases that are in frame from base 1. V and J lose 4 bases and 0 bases, and a span of 7 bases separates them. Based on the germline V gene (reference sequence), the CDR1 and CDR2 sequences are GTSNPN and SVGIG. Libraries were built with RT-PCR. The reads were generated on an Illumina HiSeq 2500. TCRdb trimmed the raw reads at Q25, called clones with MiXCR and kept productive beta chains. CDR3 protein sequences are deduplicated, and each keeps its most common genes and DNA. Present in this sample are 800,000 to 1,000,000 distinct CDR3 sequences, 21% of which were seen just once. Together, the top ten hold roughly a tenth of the sample. This clonotype has just a few counts. Its cognate antigen has yet to be identified. The input lacks base qualities; no much larger clone sits a single base away.

The source is a man aged 45-60 years who received an inactivated influenza vaccine. Donor details come from another sample of the same person, matched by shared clones. Sequenced material: PBMCs from blood, taken 5 to 6 days after vaccination. The rearranged segments are TRBV30 and TRBJ1-3; no D gene call is confident. The CDR3 region has the sequence CAWTKGSGNTIYF. In nucleotides, the sequence is TGTGCCTGGACCAAGGGCTCTGGAAACACCATATATTTT.